This T cell receptor (beta chain) was retrieved from a study of blood T cell repertoires in COVID-19. Background on the study: Spain, Italy and the United States supplied samples that represented acute and convalescent COVID-19.

Methods used by the authors: Reference gene primer amplification yielded estimated nucleated cell counts. TCRdb keeps only in-frame clones here, not all; method: immunoSEQ multiplex PCR. The V and J calls and the clone size are those of that table, but D and trimming were determined from the DNA. The data show 62,000 or so clones, 85% to 90% seen once. With 7 bases removed from V and 0 bases from J, the gap between germline ends came to 16 bases. CDR3 length equals 16 residues. CDR1 is SEHNR, CDR2 FQNEAQ, per germline (reference sequence). The rearrangement uses TRBV7-9 and TRBJ2-1; perhaps TRBD1 as D (5 bases). The clonotype originates from a man in his forties or fifties with acute or convalescent COVID-19. The sequencing input was peripheral blood. CDR3 bases: TGTGCCAGCATCCCTCACAGGCGGCCCTCCTACAATGAGCAGTTCTTC. The encoded protein is CASIPHRRPSYNEQFF.